This T cell receptor beta chain originates from a study of cytomegalovirus exposure and HLA in healthy donors listed by TCRdb under 2017. Regarding the study in general: An earlier analysis of fewer than 750 of the donors reported 250 to 300 Gb of sequence data and about 120 million unique TCR beta sequences obtained from roughly 170 million T cells. An early release covering roughly 640 HLA-typed donors comprised about 320 gigabases of sequencing data and approximately 80 million unique TCR sequences. The number of typed donors differed by locus: about 629-640 for A, B, C, DRB1 and DQB1; about 520 for DQA1; approximately 600 for DPA1; and around 490 for DPB1. Rather than drawing on any new phenotypic data, the later analysis identified candidate immune exposures from TCR beta sequences and the way those sequences occurred across donors. Among some 400 genotyped donors of the cohort, an average of around 240,000 unique TCR beta nucleotide sequences were sequenced per donor, roughly 18% of them non-productive. Roughly 5 DR-DQ haplotypes were handled as single units for association and clustering because linkage in the cohort was strong. An earlier analysis of around 580 of the donors used high-throughput TCR beta sequencing to judge whether each TCR beta V gene segment behaved as functional or pseudogenic. Of the roughly 400 genotyped donors, 65% to 90% fell in the genetic ancestry cluster associated with self-reported Caucasian donors. Every discovery cohort repertoire had been produced on one sequencing platform. To predict cytomegalovirus infection status, the study combined high-throughput TCR immunosequencing, statistical association of individual TCRs with disease status, and machine learning. The study profiled the T cell repertoires of 666 subjects by immunosequencing and related them to cytomegalovirus serostatus. A later analysis re-examined previously published TCR beta repertoires from more than 550 donors and added high-resolution HLA genotyping to investigate patterns of TCR occurrence. Donor age, sex, ethnicity and CMV serostatus were compiled together with the repertoire data. Genome-wide SNP genotypes for about three fifths of the 666 donors were used in a later genetic analysis, which treated that subset as a discovery cohort. Along with the approximately 700-subject first cohort, a separate validation cohort of some 130 different subjects was used. HLA typing included class I and class II loci at four-digit resolution. The study aimed to test whether signatures of past pathogen exposure could be identified by cataloging public T cell receptors. Study-wide conclusions, independent of this receptor: According to a later genetic analysis, donors in an Asian-associated ancestry cluster had fewer N-insertions in productive TCRs than the approximately 710-donor mean. According to the authors, the approach could potentially be generalized to other disease states and immunological phenotypes. A few of the identified cytomegalovirus-associated TCR beta chains were confirmed in vitro to be specific for cytomegalovirus antigens. In a later analysis, most CMV-associated TCR beta chains were found to appear HLA-restricted, with HLA associations seemingly driven largely by CMV exposure. Sequencing depth was assumed to be roughly uniform across donors in the presence/absence analyses, though that assumption may not hold. Some IMGT-functional V segments, including TRBV6-2 and TRBV6-3, could not be distinguished by the 87-base-pair reads and were therefore excluded. HLA typing was unavailable for some donors at each locus, so association tests used only the typed subset. The sequencing pipeline was judged likely to have produced a cluster of highly shared sequence variants as a technical artifact. At a false discovery rate of 0.05, a later analysis linked fewer than 20,000 TCR beta sequences to specific HLA alleles. In the study, approximately 150 TCR beta chains were listed as associated with cytomegalovirus. Linkage disequilibrium might explain the correlated functional status among segregating V segments, but an unknown experimental factor could not be ruled out. While some public TCRs were present in many individuals, most TCR sequences turned up only very rarely across donors. The classifier was reported to diagnose cytomegalovirus status with high specificity and sensitivity in both the original and validation cohorts. In an earlier analysis of approximately 590 of the donors, most TCR beta V segments were observed in productive rearrangements about 87% or about 30% of the time, broadly matching IMGT annotations. In this cohort, only TCR beta chains were sequenced, and detectable features were limited by the absence of alpha or paired-chain data. A further reported finding was that TCR beta sequences accurately predicted the HLA-A and HLA-B alleles for most subjects in the first cohort. A later analysis reported that several top co-occurrence clusters appeared linked to parvovirus B19, influenza, CMV and Epstein-Barr virus. For the cohort, immune exposure information was limited to CMV serostatus. An association between a missense DCLRE1C variant and V-gene and J-gene trimming of TCR beta chains was found in a later genetic analysis and replicated in an independent cohort. Some 16 rarely observed V segments, including chromosome 9 orphons, were excluded from the earlier analysis of several hundred of the donors because counts were too low. In a later analysis, HLA-associated TCR beta chains showed more clonal expansion and lower generation probabilities than non-associated chains that were equally common. When HLA alleles, especially DR and DQ, strongly co-occurred, TCR associations were difficult to assign to individual alleles. A later analysis found that TCR association rates varied across HLA loci, with DRB1 alleles showing the most associated TCRs and HLA-C alleles the fewest.

Concerning this clone: Its cognate antigen has yet to be identified. No base quality information exists; no much larger clone differs at one position.

The library was produced with the immunoSEQ multiplex PCR assay. For the multiplex PCR, a mixture combining 60 forward primers for TCR Vbeta segments and 13 reverse primers for TCR Jbeta segments was used. The CDR3 region of rearranged TCR beta genes was amplified from genomic DNA with a multiplex PCR assay. The Illumina HiSeq System was used to sequence the amplified TCR beta libraries as 87-base-pair reads. The authors processed their data as follows. A later analysis counted approximately 84 million unique TCR beta chains across the 550 to 750 repertoires, and about 10 million of these chains were shared by at least two donors. To remove PCR and sequencing errors, raw reads were error-corrected and collapsed into unique sequences using a nearest-neighbor algorithm that merged closely related sequences. V, D and J gene segments were assigned by aligning CDR3 sequences to IMGT reference sequences. For a sequence to be retained, a match of at least six nucleotides to both a V gene segment and a J gene segment was required. A rearrangement was called productive if the CDR3 had no stop codons and remained in frame with V and J, and every other rearrangement was called non-productive. CDR3 was defined according to IMGT convention as the region running from the second conserved V-encoded cysteine to the conserved J-encoded phenylalanine. In an earlier analysis of approximately 500 of the donors, sequences lacking an unambiguous match to a single V gene segment were excluded. An earlier analysis of under 750 of the donors called V segments functional above 56.7% productive rearrangements and segregating when the between-donor standard deviation exceeded 5%. A statistical classification framework was developed to diagnose cytomegalovirus status using the catalog of TCR beta chain sequences. V and J gene assignment, in a later analysis, came from comparing TCR nucleotide sequences with IMGT/GENE-DB human TR gene sequences. Using the TCRdist pipeline, a later analysis assigned CDR3 sequences along with most-parsimonious VDJ recombination scenarios. In a later analysis, each TCR beta chain was defined by its CDR3 amino acid sequence together with its V-gene family, and reads lacking a unique V-gene family were excluded. As a way to deal with suspected cross-contamination and a sequencing artifact, a later analysis dropped approximately 570 nucleotide sequences that were highly shared and had low generation probability. For each public chain, a later analysis derived a clonal expansion index from normalized ranks of inferred template counts within each repertoire. In a later analysis, generation probabilities were computed with a VDJ recombination model fitted to out-of-frame rearrangements, and the resulting probabilities were checked against IGoR. A later analysis scored TCR-TCR, TCR-HLA and TCR-CMV co-occurrence with hypergeometric tests, applying a repertoire-size bias correction to TCR pairs. To estimate false discovery rates, a later analysis permuted the HLA or CMV assignments 20 times. In a later analysis, co-occurring TCRs were grouped with DBSCAN, and TCRdist sequence similarity was added when clustering was performed within HLA-allele-positive subsets. Repertoires with fewer than 30,000 or more than 120,000 public chains were left out of co-occurrence clustering, as were a handful of repertoires with anomalous nucleotide sharing. Sourced from immuneACCESS, this table was stored by TCRdb with only in-frame sequences that have V and J called. A share of the clones is absent; for the studies checked, an unresolved V gene accounts for under half, and the remainder has no known explanation. The V and J calls and the clone size are those of that table, but D and trimming were determined from the DNA. In all, the sample holds about 180,000 clones, and 65% to 75% of those were seen once. About 2.5% of the sample is held by the ten biggest clonotypes.

The cohort consisted of 600 to 700 healthy bone marrow donors. All cohort members were sampled while nominally healthy, although unrecorded immune exposures were likely present. Of the roughly 620 cohort members, roughly 300 had positive CMV serostatus and 350 to 450 had negative CMV serostatus, and CMV serostatus was not recorded for the donor. A peripheral blood sample was provided by each donor, and peripheral blood mononuclear cells were used for TCR beta sequencing. Genomic DNA extraction from the blood cell samples was performed with the Qiagen DNeasy Blood Extraction Kit. Here V drops 3 bases and J drops 5 bases, and the junction holds 6 bases not matched to any gene. The CDR3 runs 14 amino acids, cysteine and phenylalanine included. The entry retains the CDR3 DNA only, 42 bases that are in frame from base 1. Sequences SQVTM (CDR1) and ANQGSEA (CDR2) are obtained from the germline V gene.

Here the chain combines TRBV29-1 and TRBJ1-4; 7 of the junction bases match TRBD1. The source is a human donor in good health. The sample taken for sequencing was PBMCs. In nucleotides, the sequence is TGCAGCGTTGAGGAGGGACAGACCAATGAAAAACTGTTTTTT. This sequence encodes CSVEEGQTNEKLFF. The reference TRBV29-1 and TRBJ1-4 proteins fill in what lies around the CDR3, so the full variable domain reads SAVISQKPSRDICQRGTSLTIQCQVDSQVTMMFWYRQQPGQSLTLIATANQGSEATYESGFVIDKFPISRPNLTFSTLTVSNMSPEDSSIYLCSVEEGQTNEKLFFGSGTQLSVL.